The text below deals with one T cell receptor (beta chain). Its antigen is undetermined. V lost 3 bases, J lost 5 bases, and 10 bases lay in between. CDR1 is SGHDN, CDR2 FVKESK, per germline. This CDR3 contains 13 residues. This specimen belongs to a study of blood T cells in healthy people across ages. Study-level background: For every two T cells, template switching captured about one barcoded beta molecule. Overall study results and limits: Roughly linear age-related decline in beta diversity appeared, significant by age 40.

PCR was performed a second time for about 7 to 12 cycles using a sample-barcoded 5' primer and a J-beta primer mix. MiXCR, run by TCRdb on the 5' RACE reads, gives a single entry per CDR3 protein. The data hold 1 million or so distinct CDR3 sequences, with more than 35% observed a single time. The sample was blood. The chain recombines TRBV14 with TRBJ1-1; D is ambiguous. This TCR was recovered from a woman between 55 and 75 years old in good health. This CDR3 reads CASSQQLGTEAFF. In DNA, the CDR3 is TGTGCCAGCAGCCAGCAACTTGGGACTGAAGCTTTCTTT.